Listed below are T cell receptor beta chains from one sample, sequenced in a study of T-cell reconstitution after alpha-beta-depleted transplantation in children. From the PCR reads, TCRdb called clonotypes with MiXCR, one entry per CDR3 protein. In the table there are 750,000 to 950,000 distinct CDR3 sequences, about 16% of which are singletons. Specimen: PBMCs, mostly from graft donor cells, collected 360 days after TCRalphabeta/CD19-depleted stem cell transplant. These receptor sequences come from a male patient younger than 18 who had a stem cell transplant for acute lymphoblastic leukemia, so the T cells may come from the graft donor. Each CDR3 is given with its conserved first and last residue. The D gene is left open where the match is weak. Expanded clones are given a class, and other clones once, few, many or no size at all.

v_call	d_call	j_call	clone_size	cdr3_aa	cdr3_nt
TRBV27	.	TRBJ2-3	few	CASSFGYGEGTDTQYF	TGTGCCAGCAGTTTTGGGTACGGCGAGGGCACAGATACGCAGTATTTT
TRBV15	TRBD1	TRBJ2-3	many	CATSRDRGTADTQYF	TGTGCCACCAGCAGAGACAGGGGGACGGCAGATACGCAGTATTTT
TRBV12-3/TRBV12-4	.	TRBJ1-6	many	CASRLRASSYNSPLHF	TGTGCCAGCAGATTACGGGCCAGCTCCTATAATTCACCCCTCCACTTT
TRBV21-1	.	TRBJ2-3	.	CASSKIRDRTSTDTQYF	TGTGCCAGCAGCAAAATTAGGGACAGGACTAGCACAGATACGCAGTATTTT
TRBV27	TRBD2	TRBJ2-1	few	CASSPLAGDAYNEQFF	TGTGCCAGCAGTCCACTAGCGGGAGACGCCTACAATGAGCAGTTCTTC
TRBV7-3	.	TRBJ2-2	few	CASSHGDPGELFF	TGTGCCAGCAGCCACGGGGACCCCGGGGAGCTGTTTTTT
TRBV11-2	TRBD1	TRBJ2-1	few	CASSLPGTGNRLAYNEQFF	TGTGCCAGCAGCTTACCCGGGACAGGTAACAGACTAGCCTACAATGAGCAGTTCTTC
TRBV3-1	TRBD1	TRBJ2-5	.	CACSQRLQGAVMETQYF	TGTGCCTGCAGCCAGAGGCTACAGGGGGCGGTTATGGAGACCCAGTACTTC
TRBV5-4	.	TRBJ2-7	.	CASSLERQAPYEQYF	TGTGCCAGCAGCTTGGAACGACAGGCTCCCTACGAGCAGTACTTC
TRBV5-1	TRBD2	TRBJ2-3	.	CASSSGLAGGKPTDTQYF	TGCGCCAGCAGCTCCGGACTAGCGGGAGGGAAGCCCACAGATACGCAGTATTTT
TRBV4-1	.	TRBJ1-2	few	CASSQVYTRRPNYGYTF	TGCGCCAGCAGCCAAGTTTACACCCGGAGGCCTAACTATGGCTACACCTTC
TRBV7-9	TRBD1	TRBJ1-6	few	CASSLQGAGSPLHF	TGTGCCAGCAGTTTACAGGGGGCAGGTTCACCCCTCCACTTT
TRBV19	TRBD1	TRBJ2-3	few	CASSTGERRDTQYF	TGTGCCAGTAGCACAGGGGAACGGAGAGATACGCAGTATTTT
TRBV27	TRBD1	TRBJ1-1	few	CASSFSGTVNTEAFF	TGTGCCAGCAGTTTCTCCGGGACAGTAAACACTGAAGCTTTCTTT
TRBV6-2/TRBV6-3	TRBD1	TRBJ2-1	many	CASSHHGTGLNEQFF	TGTGCCAGCAGCCACCACGGGACAGGGTTAAATGAGCAGTTCTTC
TRBV13	.	TRBJ2-1	.	CASSPGMSYNEQFF	TGTGCCAGCAGCCCGGGGATGTCCTACAATGAGCAGTTCTTC
TRBV12-3/TRBV12-4	.	TRBJ1-1	many	CASSIGYTEAFF	TGTGCCAGCAGTATAGGGTACACTGAAGCTTTCTTT
TRBV10-3	.	TRBJ1-3	.	CATRDLTLSSGNTIYF	TGTGCCACTCGGGACCTCACCCTAAGCTCTGGAAACACCATATATTTT
TRBV20-1	TRBD2	TRBJ2-1	few	CSALTSGRKNEQFF	TGCAGTGCTCTGACTAGCGGGAGAAAAAATGAGCAGTTCTTC
TRBV12-3/TRBV12-4	.	TRBJ2-7	.	CASSSTPLGPPEQYF	TGTGCCAGCAGTTCTACTCCCTTGGGACCGCCCGAGCAGTACTTC
TRBV2	.	TRBJ1-2	.	CASSRGVANYGYTF	TGTGCCAGCAGCCGGGGCGTCGCCAACTATGGCTACACCTTC
TRBV5-1	TRBD2	TRBJ2-5	.	CASRREALQETQYF	TGCGCCAGCAGGCGGGAGGCCCTCCAAGAGACCCAGTACTTC
TRBV7-3	TRBD1	TRBJ2-7	.	CASSLGQGIYDEQYF	TGTGCCAGCAGCTTGGGACAGGGGATTTACGACGAGCAGTACTTC
TRBV5-8	TRBD1	TRBJ2-3	few	CASRVEGQTRTDTQYF	TGTGCCAGCAGAGTAGAGGGACAGACTCGGACAGATACGCAGTATTTT
TRBV6-1	TRBD1	TRBJ1-2	.	CASSGRQGSNYGYTF	TGTGCCAGCAGTGGTCGACAGGGAAGCAACTATGGCTACACCTTC
TRBV6-1	.	TRBJ1-1	.	CASSRDGGRFGNTEAFF	TGTGCCAGCTCCCGGGATGGGGGCCGGTTTGGGAACACTGAAGCTTTCTTT
TRBV4-1	TRBD1	TRBJ2-2	.	CASSSIAGTGARGAGELFF	TGCGCCAGCAGCTCAATCGCCGGGACAGGGGCTAGGGGTGCCGGGGAGCTGTTTTTT
TRBV12-3/TRBV12-4	.	TRBJ2-1	few	CASAGSGQFF	TGTGCCAGCGCCGGGTCAGGGCAGTTCTTC
TRBV7-2	.	TRBJ2-3	.	CASPFRGTDTQYF	TGTGCCAGCCCCTTCCGGGGGACAGATACGCAGTATTTT
TRBV27	.	TRBJ2-1	.	CASSPRGGPFNEQFF	TGTGCCAGCAGTCCCCGCGGAGGCCCGTTCAATGAGCAGTTCTTC
TRBV2	.	TRBJ2-7	few	CASRDLLLDPYEQYF	TGTGCCAGCAGGGATCTTCTTTTAGACCCCTACGAGCAGTACTTC
TRBV7-9	.	TRBJ2-1	.	CASSLALMDNEQFF	TGTGCCAGCAGCTTAGCACTTATGGACAATGAGCAGTTCTTC
TRBV4-1	TRBD1	TRBJ2-2	.	CASHRTGGRGELFF	TGCGCCAGCCACCGGACAGGGGGCCGGGGGGAGCTGTTTTTT
TRBV5-1	.	TRBJ1-1	many	CASSLSQNTEAFF	TGCGCCAGCAGCTTGAGTCAGAACACTGAAGCTTTCTTT
TRBV4-1	.	TRBJ2-1	.	CASSQAIAGEQFF	TGCGCCAGCAGCCAAGCCATCGCGGGTGAGCAGTTCTTC
TRBV12-3/TRBV12-4	.	TRBJ2-5	.	CASSLVRQATTIQYF	TGTGCCAGCAGTTTGGTTCGGCAGGCCACGACAATCCAGTACTTC
TRBV27	.	TRBJ1-1	.	CASSTRVNTEAFF	TGTGCCAGCAGCACCAGAGTGAACACTGAAGCTTTCTTT
TRBV20-1	.	TRBJ2-5	few	CSARDWAGLKETQYF	TGCAGTGCTAGAGATTGGGCAGGGCTGAAAGAGACCCAGTACTTC
TRBV20-1	.	TRBJ2-1	many	CSAPMVGPEQFF	TGCAGTGCCCCCATGGTGGGGCCTGAGCAGTTCTTC
TRBV7-9	.	TRBJ2-1	few	CASSLDPGRNNEQFF	TGTGCCAGCAGCTTAGATCCAGGGAGAAACAATGAGCAGTTCTTC
TRBV29-1	.	TRBJ2-1	.	CSVRGRGGGSYNEQFF	TGCAGCGTGAGGGGGAGGGGAGGAGGCTCCTACAATGAGCAGTTCTTC
TRBV20-1	TRBD2	TRBJ2-7	.	CSASSGYEQYF	TGCAGTGCTTCTAGCGGATACGAGCAGTACTTC
TRBV11-2	TRBD2	TRBJ2-3	few	CASSLVAGGLGKDTQYF	TGTGCCAGCAGCTTAGTAGCGGGAGGGCTGGGTAAAGATACGCAGTATTTT
TRBV4-1	.	TRBJ2-1	few	CASSQDPFFNEQFF	TGCGCCAGCAGCCAAGATCCCTTTTTCAATGAGCAGTTCTTC